The subject of this entry is one T cell receptor (beta chain). The CDR3 sequence is 12 residues long. Germline CDR1 KGHSH, CDR2 LQKENI. Trimming stripped 4 bases from V and 3 bases from J, with 4 bases between. The sample originates from a study of shared clonotypes between healthy human individuals. Profiled with immunoSEQ multiplex PCR; TCRdb holds only in-frame clones, not every one. The table includes 2 million to 3 million clones, approximately 94% detected once. The chain recombines TRBV18 with TRBJ2-1; D gene ambiguous. This TCR derives from a man aged 18 to 30 in good health. Some clones in this sample may be carry-over from other donors' samples. Sequencing was carried out using naive CD4+ T cells from PBMCs. Subset described: CD45RA+ positively selected. The CDR3 loop is CASSLSYNEQFF. CDR3 DNA sequence: TGTGCCAGCTCACTCAGCTACAATGAGCAGTTCTTC.